Listed below are T cell receptor beta chains from one sample, sequenced in a study of T-cell memory formation after mild COVID-19. Via MiXCR, TCRdb re-called the 5' RACE reads, giving one row per CDR3 protein. The data contain more than 200,000 distinct CDR3 sequences, over 15% of them seen just once; the ten biggest clones take up about 3.5%. The sample consisted of PBMCs or a T cell subset sorted from them (not recorded which). The receptors originated from a young man who had mild COVID-19 (a few samples of this study predate the infection). Cell type and time point are not known. CDR3s include the opening cysteine and the closing phenylalanine or tryptophan. Each record gives: clone size, V gene, J gene, D gene, CDR3 protein, CDR3 DNA. A D gene is named only where the DNA matches it firmly. Not every row has a clone size; where given, it reads once, few, many or a size class.

size: few
V: TRBV20-1
J: TRBJ2-2
D: TRBD2
CDR3: CSAAGETGELFF
DNA: TGCAGTGCTGCGGGGGAAACCGGGGAGCTGTTTTTT

size: few
V: TRBV5-6
J: TRBJ2-5
D: -
CDR3: CAGQQASQETQYF
DNA: TGTGCCGGTCAACAGGCATCCCAAGAGACCCAGTACTTC

size: -
V: TRBV2
J: TRBJ1-2
D: -
CDR3: CASSFRGVSSGYTF
DNA: TGTGCCAGCAGTTTTCGTGGAGTGTCTTCTGGCTACACCTTC

size: -
V: TRBV9
J: TRBJ2-1
D: TRBD2
CDR3: CASSVVERGGGEQFF
DNA: TGTGCCAGCAGCGTAGTTGAGCGGGGGGGAGGTGAGCAGTTCTTC

size: -
V: TRBV20-1
J: TRBJ2-7
D: -
CDR3: CSAREGGLYEQYF
DNA: TGCAGTGCTAGAGAAGGGGGGCTCTACGAGCAGTACTTC

size: -
V: TRBV20-1
J: TRBJ2-7
D: -
CDR3: CSARDVNRDSTIYEQYF
DNA: TGCAGTGCTAGAGATGTGAACCGGGACTCTACTATTTACGAGCAGTACTTC

size: -
V: TRBV6-5
J: TRBJ1-1
D: -
CDR3: CASSSPRSPGKGNTEAFF
DNA: TGTGCCAGCAGTTCCCCCCGCAGTCCGGGTAAGGGGAACACTGAAGCTTTCTTT

size: few
V: TRBV12-3/TRBV12-4
J: TRBJ2-4
D: -
CDR3: CASTPQIAKNIQYF
DNA: TGTGCCAGCACCCCACAGATAGCCAAAAACATTCAGTACTTC

size: -
V: TRBV19
J: TRBJ1-5
D: -
CDR3: CASQNTVNAGIWGNQPQHF
DNA: TGTGCCAGTCAAAATACGGTGAATGCGGGGATTTGGGGCAATCAGCCCCAGCATTTT

size: -
V: TRBV7-9
J: TRBJ1-4
D: -
CDR3: CASSLGLLYKEKLFF
DNA: TGTGCCAGCAGCTTAGGCCTCCTGTATAAGGAAAAACTGTTTTTT

size: -
V: TRBV6-5
J: TRBJ2-1
D: -
CDR3: CASSYWGNNEQFF
DNA: TGTGCCAGCAGTTACTGGGGAAACAATGAGCAGTTCTTC

size: -
V: TRBV12-3/TRBV12-4
J: TRBJ2-3
D: -
CDR3: CASRLVGDTQYF
DNA: TGTGCCAGCAGATTAGTAGGAGATACGCAGTATTTT

size: many
V: TRBV4-2
J: TRBJ2-6
D: -
CDR3: CASSQARPGRASGANVLTF
DNA: TGTGCCAGCAGCCAGGCTAGACCTGGTCGGGCCTCTGGGGCCAACGTCCTGACTTTC

size: -
V: TRBV7-2
J: TRBJ1-2
D: -
CDR3: CASSLLLGDYGYTF
DNA: TGTGCCAGCAGCCTTCTCCTCGGGGACTATGGCTACACCTTC

size: few
V: TRBV7-2
J: TRBJ2-5
D: TRBD1
CDR3: CASSVEGQGGETQYF
DNA: TGTGCCAGCAGCGTAGAGGGACAGGGTGGAGAGACCCAGTACTTC

size: few
V: TRBV20-1
J: TRBJ2-5
D: TRBD2
CDR3: CSARGSGGVETQYF
DNA: TGCAGTGCTAGAGGGAGCGGGGGAGTGGAGACCCAGTACTTC

size: few
V: TRBV19
J: TRBJ2-7
D: -
CDR3: CASSSVTSSYEQYF
DNA: TGTGCCAGTAGTTCAGTCACATCTTCCTACGAGCAGTACTTC

size: few
V: TRBV7-6
J: TRBJ1-1
D: -
CDR3: CASSFDSGFTEAFF
DNA: TGTGCCAGCAGCTTCGACAGCGGATTCACTGAAGCTTTCTTT

size: few
V: TRBV4-1
J: TRBJ1-5
D: -
CDR3: CASSPMAARNQPQHF
DNA: TGCGCCAGCAGCCCAATGGCGGCGCGCAATCAGCCCCAGCATTTT

size: few
V: TRBV11-2
J: TRBJ1-1
D: -
CDR3: CASLEGRGENTEAFF
DNA: TGTGCCAGCCTCGAAGGCAGGGGAGAGAACACTGAAGCTTTCTTT

size: once
V: TRBV12-3/TRBV12-4
J: TRBJ2-1
D: TRBD2
CDR3: CASSGGADRIYEQFF
DNA: TGTGCCAGCAGCGGGGGGGCAGATCGCATCTATGAGCAGTTCTTC

size: few
V: TRBV6-4
J: TRBJ2-3
D: -
CDR3: CASSDYRIETTDTQYF
DNA: TGTGCCAGCAGTGACTACAGGATTGAAACCACAGATACGCAGTATTTT

size: few
V: TRBV12-3/TRBV12-4
J: TRBJ2-5
D: TRBD2
CDR3: CASSLRAGGRETQYF
DNA: TGTGCCAGCAGTTTACGAGCGGGGGGCAGGGAGACCCAGTACTTC

size: few
V: TRBV5-1
J: TRBJ1-1
D: TRBD1
CDR3: CASSEDRKAFF
DNA: TGCGCCAGCAGCGAGGACAGGAAAGCTTTCTTT

size: -
V: TRBV5-6
J: TRBJ1-3
D: -
CDR3: CASSLRGISGNTIYF
DNA: TGTGCCAGCAGCTTGAGGGGCATCTCTGGAAACACCATATATTTT

size: -
V: TRBV5-1
J: TRBJ1-1
D: -
CDR3: CASSFAGVGTEAFF
DNA: TGCGCCAGCAGCTTCGCAGGGGTCGGCACTGAAGCTTTCTTT

size: -
V: TRBV2
J: TRBJ1-2
D: -
CDR3: CASSPTYTSYGYTF
DNA: TGTGCCAGCAGTCCTACTTATACAAGTTATGGCTACACCTTC

size: few
V: TRBV7-2
J: TRBJ1-5
D: TRBD1
CDR3: CASSMGQYSGQPQHF
DNA: TGTGCCAGCAGCATGGGACAGTATAGCGGTCAGCCCCAGCATTTT

size: few
V: TRBV7-2
J: TRBJ2-3
D: -
CDR3: CASSLWGPPDTQYF
DNA: TGTGCCAGCAGCTTGTGGGGGCCCCCAGATACGCAGTATTTT

size: few
V: TRBV29-1
J: TRBJ2-1
D: -
CDR3: CSISQGHEQFF
DNA: TGCAGCATCTCCCAGGGCCATGAGCAGTTCTTC

size: -
V: TRBV9
J: TRBJ2-7
D: TRBD2
CDR3: CASSVAGSGPLGEQYF
DNA: TGTGCCAGCAGCGTAGCAGGTAGCGGGCCCCTCGGCGAGCAGTACTTC

size: -
V: TRBV7-9
J: TRBJ2-1
D: TRBD1
CDR3: CASSVRGISYNEQFF
DNA: TGTGCCAGCAGCGTCAGGGGGATCTCCTACAATGAGCAGTTCTTC

size: -
V: TRBV7-2
J: TRBJ2-7
D: -
CDR3: CASSWGGTEIYEQYF
DNA: TGTGCCAGCAGCTGGGGGGGGACAGAGATCTACGAGCAGTACTTC

size: -
V: TRBV20-1
J: TRBJ2-5
D: TRBD2
CDR3: CSARSLAGDQETQYF
DNA: TGCAGTGCTAGGTCCCTAGCGGGGGACCAAGAGACCCAGTACTTC

size: -
V: TRBV7-9
J: TRBJ1-2
D: -
CDR3: CASSSIAGYGYTF
DNA: TGTGCCAGCAGCTCCATCGCGGGGTATGGCTACACCTTC

size: few
V: TRBV5-1
J: TRBJ2-1
D: TRBD2
CDR3: CASSLERGYTNEQFF
DNA: TGCGCCAGCAGCTTGGAGCGGGGGTACACCAATGAGCAGTTCTTC

size: -
V: TRBV7-9
J: TRBJ2-1
D: TRBD1
CDR3: CASSLGQGARNEQFF
DNA: TGTGCCAGCAGCTTGGGGCAGGGGGCGAGGAATGAGCAGTTCTTC

size: few
V: TRBV7-9
J: TRBJ2-5
D: TRBD2
CDR3: CASSPLAYQETQYF
DNA: TGTGCCAGCAGCCCACTAGCGTACCAAGAGACCCAGTACTTC

size: once
V: TRBV5-4
J: TRBJ2-3
D: -
CDR3: CASSTPGVTDTQYF
DNA: TGTGCCAGCAGCACACCCGGGGTCACAGATACGCAGTATTTT

size: many
V: TRBV5-8
J: TRBJ2-3
D: -
CDR3: CASSLSSRADTQYF
DNA: TGTGCCAGCAGCTTGTCGTCAAGGGCAGATACGCAGTATTTT

size: few
V: TRBV27
J: TRBJ1-1
D: -
CDR3: CASSLFGENGEAFF
DNA: TGTGCCAGCAGTTTATTCGGGGAAAACGGTGAAGCTTTCTTT

size: -
V: TRBV11-3
J: TRBJ2-2
D: -
CDR3: CASSLRGEELFF
DNA: TGTGCCAGCAGCCTGAGGGGCGAGGAGCTGTTTTTT

size: -
V: TRBV2
J: TRBJ1-1
D: TRBD1
CDR3: CASTRDRGLAEAFF
DNA: TGTGCCAGCACCCGGGACAGGGGGCTTGCTGAAGCTTTCTTT

size: -
V: TRBV9
J: TRBJ1-6
D: -
CDR3: CASSVGDRSVSLHF
DNA: TGTGCCAGCAGCGTAGGAGACAGGTCCGTGTCCCTCCACTTT

size: many
V: TRBV7-3
J: TRBJ1-5
D: -
CDR3: CASSKEVNQPQHF
DNA: TGTGCCAGCTCGAAGGAGGTAAATCAGCCCCAGCATTTT

size: few
V: TRBV2
J: TRBJ1-2
D: -
CDR3: CASRAGGSIGYTF
DNA: TGTGCCAGCAGGGCGGGCGGCTCTATTGGCTACACCTTC

size: -
V: TRBV6-2/TRBV6-3
J: TRBJ2-2
D: -
CDR3: CASSYSKDTNTGELFF
DNA: TGTGCCAGCAGTTACTCGAAGGACACCAACACCGGGGAGCTGTTTTTT

size: once
V: TRBV5-1
J: TRBJ1-1
D: -
CDR3: CASSLATGSGEAFF
DNA: TGCGCCAGCAGCTTGGCCACAGGGTCGGGGGAGGCTTTCTTT

size: few
V: TRBV7-2
J: TRBJ2-3
D: TRBD1
CDR3: CASSPNRDRIFARDTQYF
DNA: TGTGCCAGCAGCCCAAACCGGGACAGAATATTCGCAAGGGATACGCAGTATTTT

size: few
V: TRBV24-1
J: TRBJ2-2
D: TRBD2
CDR3: CATSDLSSGGATGELFF
DNA: TGTGCCACCAGTGATTTGAGTAGCGGGGGGGCCACCGGGGAGCTGTTTTTT

size: -
V: TRBV6-1
J: TRBJ2-3
D: TRBD1
CDR3: CASSELLGGQGTGTQYF
DNA: TGTGCCAGCAGTGAACTCTTAGGGGGACAGGGGACAGGTACGCAGTATTTT

size: few
V: TRBV7-2
J: TRBJ1-2
D: -
CDR3: CASSLVALRNYGYTF
DNA: TGTGCCAGCAGCTTAGTCGCCCTCCGTAACTATGGCTACACCTTC

size: -
V: TRBV20-1
J: TRBJ1-1
D: TRBD1
CDR3: CSARPTGRIEMSEAFF
DNA: TGCAGTGCTAGACCGACAGGGAGGATTGAGATGAGTGAAGCTTTCTTT